Below are 20 T cell receptor beta chains sequenced from a single sample in a study of metastatic and nonmetastatic thyroid tumors. TCRdb reprocessed the PCR reads using MiXCR. The sample includes 20,000 to 25,000 clones, 15% to 17% of them seen just once. Thyroid surgery had not been preceded by any treatment in any patient. Sequenced material: blood. These receptors were obtained from a female donor with papillary thyroid cancer or a benign thyroid nodule (not recorded which). Some clones in this sample may be carry-over from other donors' samples.

This clone was observed at least ten times. The rearrangement uses TRBV30 and TRBJ1-1; possible D gene TRBD1, 5 bases. V was clipped by 4 bases and J by 3 bases, with 18 bases between them. The CDR3 extends over 15 amino acids. Germline V gene lookup returns CDR1 GTSNPN and CDR2 SVGIG (reference sequence). The CDR3 nucleotides read TGTGCCTGGAAAAAGGGGACCTATCGGGACACTGAAGCTTTCTTT. It yields the protein CAWKKGTYRDTEAFF.

This clone was seen many times. The chain has TRBV6-1 and TRBJ1-1; perhaps TRBD1 as D (6 bases). Trimming shortened V by 5 bases and J by 2 bases, and 15 bases separated the two germline ends. The CDR3 is 15 residues long. Germline V gene data show CDR1 as MNHNS and CDR2 as SASEGT. CDR3 coding DNA: TGTGCCAGCAGTTTCGGGGGCGGTGTTAACACTGAAGCTTTCTTT. This translates into CASSFGGGVNTEAFF.

The chain has TRBV4-1 and TRBJ2-7; D is perhaps TRBD1 (6 bases). The CDR3 covers 15 residues. Trimming removed 3 bases from V and 4 bases from J, with 16 bases in between. Per germline, CDR1 MGHRA and CDR2 YSYEKL. CDR3 sequence reads: CASSQRDTLTYEQYF. The CDR3 DNA reads as TGCGCCAGCAGCCAGAGGGACACCCTCACATACGAGCAGTACTTC.

This rearrangement joins TRBV2 to TRBJ2-7; 7 bases match TRBD2. V gave up 10 bases and J gave up 2 bases; unmatched junction bases: 11. CDR3 size: 14 residues. In germline, CDR1 is SNHLY, CDR2 FYNNEI. Here the CDR3 DNA reads TGTGCCACCCGGGAAGCGGGAAGTACCTACGAGCAGTACTTC. Protein product: CATREAGSTYEQYF. Full variable domain (missing parts from reference TRBV2 and TRBJ2-7): EPEVTQTPSHQVTQMGQEVILRCVPISNHLYFYWYRQILGQKVEFLVSFYNNEISEKSEIFDDQFSVERPDGSNFTLKIRSTKLEDSAMYFCATREAGSTYEQYFGPGTRLTVT.

This clone was counted many times. The rearrangement joins TRBV19 to TRBJ2-4; 7 bases are shared with TRBD2. CDR1 LNHDA and CDR2 SQIVND come from the germline V gene (reference sequence). The CDR3 length is 15 residues. V gave up 10 bases and J gave up 1 base; unmatched junction bases: 10. CDR3 protein: CATVLAIGAKNIQYF. The CDR3 nucleotides read TGTGCCACTGTACTAGCGATTGGCGCCAAAAACATTCAGTACTTC.

The rearrangement uses TRBV4-3 and TRBJ2-7; the D call may be TRBD1 or TRBD2 (5 bases each). The CDR3 covers 15 residues. Trimming took 4 bases from V and 3 from J, leaving 16 bases between them. The germline CDR1 and CDR2 sequences are LGHNA and YSLEER. The CDR3 DNA sequence: TGCGCCAGCAGCCTACAAGGGGAAGGGAGCTACGAGCAGTACTTC. Its translation: CASSLQGEGSYEQYF.

This clone was recorded at least ten times. The rearrangement links TRBV10-3 to TRBJ2-7, with D perhaps matching TRBD1 (6 bases). V lost 6 bases, J lost 6 bases, and 15 bases lay in between. Germline CDR1 and CDR2: ENHRY and SYGVKD. The CDR3 contains 13 residues. CDR3 amino acids: CAIRSMDSAEQYF. The CDR3, as DNA: TGTGCCATCAGATCTATGGACAGCGCCGAGCAGTACTTC.

This clone is termed medium-sized. One end of the junction varies from germline; a read error may be responsible. The genes are TRBV9 and TRBJ2-2; 7 bases match TRBD2. The germline gives CDR1 SGDLS, CDR2 YYNGEE. The CDR3 runs to 14 residues. CDR3 protein: CASSVSGTTGKLFF. The CDR3 nucleotides are TGTGCCAGCAGCGTAAGCGGGACCACCGGGAAGCTGTTTTTT.

This clone has a count of ten or more. Other DNA sequences in the same sample also yield this CDR3. This chain connects TRBV6-5 to TRBJ1-2; D is ambiguous. Germline V gives CDR1 MNHEY, CDR2 SVGAGI. This CDR3 spans 12 amino acids. V was clipped by 2 bases and J by 5 bases, with 6 bases between them. The CDR3 coding sequence is TGTGCCAGCAGTTACAGTGGGTATGGCTACACCTTC. Its protein is CASSYSGYGYTF.

This clone was seen many times. The V gene is TRBV11-1, the J gene TRBJ2-2; D possibly corresponds to TRBD2 (6 bases). Germline assignment: CDR1 SGHAT and CDR2 FQDESV (reference sequence). V shed 6 bases and J shed 0 bases, with 14 bases lying between them. This CDR3 has 16 amino acids. The CDR3 nucleotides read TGTGCCAGCAGGCAATATAGCGGAGCGAACACCGGGGAGCTGTTTTTT. Amino acid sequence: CASRQYSGANTGELFF.

In its sample, this clone was seen many times. This chain joins TRBV18 and TRBJ1-6; D not resolved. V was trimmed by 3 bases and J by 5 bases, leaving 8 bases between them. Germline CDR1 and CDR2: KGHSH and LQKENI. This CDR3 comprises 14 residues. The CDR3 DNA sequence: TGTGCCAGCTCACCGACGGCCGATAATTCACCCCTCCACTTT. Amino acids: CASSPTADNSPLHF. The full variable domain, its missing parts supplied by reference TRBV18 and TRBJ1-6, is NAGVMQNPRHLVRRRGQEARLRCSPMKGHSHVYWYRQLPEEGLKFMVYLQKENIIDESGMPKERFSAEFPKEGPSILRIQQVVRGDSAAYFCASSPTADNSPLHFGNGTRLTVT.

This clone was counted at least ten times. V gene TRBV19 combines with J gene TRBJ2-1, with 7 bases that match TRBD2. CDR1 and CDR2 from the germline V gene are LNHDA and SQIVND (reference sequence). V lost 3 bases and J lost 9; bases outside the gene matches: 11. The CDR3 has 15 amino acids. This CDR3 is CASSISGAGVGEQFF. The CDR3 nucleotides read TGTGCCAGTAGTATCTCCGGGGCGGGGGTAGGTGAGCAGTTCTTC.

This clone was observed many times. This chain connects TRBV7-8 to TRBJ2-1; D unresolved. This CDR3 has 15 amino acids. The V end lost 6 bases, the J end lost 7 bases, and 19 bases lay between the germline ends. The germline CDR1 and CDR2 sequences are SGHVS and FQNEAQ. CDR3 nucleotides: TGTGCCAGCAGTCCACACCGGGCCATTACTAATGAGCAGTTCTTC. This gives the protein CASSPHRAITNEQFF.

This clone was detected only once. The V gene is TRBV18, the J gene TRBJ2-5; TRBD1 is a possible D gene (6 bases). V was trimmed by 2 bases and J by 6 bases, leaving 13 bases between them. The germline V gene encodes CDR1 KGHSH and CDR2 LQKENI. The CDR3 is 14 residues long. The CDR3 region is CASSPNRVVQTQYF. The CDR3 DNA sequence: TGTGCCAGCTCACCAAACAGGGTCGTACAGACCCAGTACTTC.

This clone has ten or more counts. A clone one base away is much larger, so this may be a read error. The CDR3 bases are TGCAGTGCTAGCAACGGGGCTTCTAACTATGGCTACACCTTC. Translated: CSASNGASNYGYTF. The chain is built from TRBV20-1 and TRBJ1-2, with TRBD1 as a possible D gene (5 bases). This CDR3 is 14 amino acids long. Per germline, CDR1 DFQATT and CDR2 SNEGSKA (reference sequence). V shed 3 bases and J shed 0 bases, with 11 bases lying between them.

This sequence joins TRBV10-3 and TRBJ2-3; 8 bases agree with TRBD2. Trimming took 6 bases from V and 3 from J; bases not matched to a gene: 11. Germline loops: CDR1 ENHRY, CDR2 SYGVKD. The CDR3 is 16 residues long. CDR3 protein: CAISSKPGLGTDTQYF. CDR3 nucleotide sequence: TGTGCCATCAGCTCAAAGCCGGGACTAGGTACAGATACGCAGTATTTT.

In its sample, this clone was seen many times. The chain couples TRBV5-1 to TRBJ2-3; D might be TRBD1 (5 bases). From germline, CDR1 is SGHRS and CDR2 YFSETQ. V was trimmed by 4 bases and J by 1 base, leaving 7 bases between them. This CDR3 comprises 13 residues. CDR3 amino acids: CASSPQGTDTQYF. The CDR3 DNA reads as TGCGCCAGCAGCCCACAGGGCACAGATACGCAGTATTTT. The full variable domain, in which reference TRBV5-1 and TRBJ2-3 provide the parts outside the CDR3, is KAGVTQTPRYLIKTRGQQVTLSCSPISGHRSVSWYQQTPGQGLQFLFEYFSETQRNKGNFPGRFSGRQFSNSRSEMNVSTLELGDSALYLCASSPQGTDTQYFGPGTRLTVL.

CDR3 loop: CASRSDRDTEAFF. CDR3 nucleotide sequence: TGTGCCAGCAGATCGGACAGGGACACTGAAGCTTTCTTT. The chain couples TRBV5-5 to TRBJ1-1; TRBD1 agrees at 8 bases. Losses at the gene ends were 5 bases for V and 3 bases for J; bases not matched to a gene: 3. Germline CDR1 is SGHKS and CDR2 is YYEKEE (reference sequence). This CDR3 has 13 residues.

This clone was seen repeatedly, ten times or more. The chain carries TRBV9 and TRBJ2-1, with D hard to call. V was clipped by 3 bases and J by 8 bases, with 12 bases between them. Germline CDR1 and CDR2: SGDLS and YYNGEE. There are 13 residues in the CDR3. The CDR3 sequence is CASSGILRDEQFF. CDR3 DNA: TGTGCCAGCAGCGGGATCTTACGGGATGAGCAGTTCTTC. Filled out from reference TRBV9 and TRBJ2-1, the complete variable domain reads DSGVTQTPKHLITATGQRVTLRCSPRSGDLSVYWYQQSLDQGLQFLIQYYNGEERAKGNILERFSAQQFPDLHSELNLSSLELGDSALYFCASSGILRDEQFFGPGTRLTVL.

The chain joins TRBV3-1 to TRBJ2-1; no clear D gene. Germline CDR1 and CDR2: LGHDT and YNNKEL (reference sequence). The CDR3 loop spans 16 amino acids. Between the trimmed V and J ends, which lost 0 bases and 1 base, there was a span of 10 bases. CDR3 DNA sequence: TGTGCCAGCAGCCAAGAGTCGGGTAGGTCCTACAATGAGCAGTTCTTC. This gives the protein CASSQESGRSYNEQFF.